This TCR beta chain was retrieved from a study of OX40 agonist ivuxolimab in advanced cancers. Profiling relied on immunoSEQ multiplex PCR, and the TCRdb table lists in-frame clones only, not all of them. Of fewer than 85,000 clones listed, 85% to 95% are singletons. General study points: Partial responders receiving 0.1-3.0 mg/kg showed among the lowest clonal expansion.

The V and J ends lost 0 bases and 8 bases, in that order; junction bases with no gene match: 10. CDR1 and CDR2 (germline): WSHSY, SAAADI. This CDR3 is 17 amino acids long. On this clone: Its antigen is unknown.

The sample here was CD4+ or CD8+ T cells sorted from blood, taken in a trial of the OX40 agonist ivuxolimab. The TCR comes from an adult with an advanced solid tumor such as melanoma, head and neck, liver or kidney cancer. The genes are TRBV10-2 and TRBJ1-2, with 12 positions matching TRBD1. Here the CDR3 reads CASSESGTGGSWRGYTF. The CDR3 nucleotides are TGCGCCAGCAGTGAGTCCGGGACAGGGGGCTCTTGGAGGGGCTACACCTTC.